What follows are 32 T cell receptor beta chains derived from one specimen sequenced in a study of blood T cell repertoires in COVID-19. Sequencing used immunoSEQ multiplex PCR; TCRdb keeps in-frame clones, though not all of them. The table lists 330,000 or so clones, 80% to 95% of them singletons, with about 18% in the top ten. The sample comprised PBMCs or T cells enriched from blood (not recorded which). The receptor set was obtained from a woman in her twenties or thirties who had recovered from COVID-19.

The chain joins TRBV19 to TRBJ1-3, with D hard to call. Trimming pared 3 bases from V and 1 base from J, leaving 7 bases between. There are 14 residues in the CDR3. Germline V gene data show CDR1 as LNHDA and CDR2 as SQIVND (reference sequence). CDR3 DNA sequence: TGTGCCAGTAGTATCGCGGGATCTGGAAACACCATATATTTT. This gives the protein CASSIAGSGNTIYF.

This clone was detected only a few times. The V and J genes are TRBV9 and TRBJ2-1; perhaps TRBD2 as D (5 bases). The CDR3 consists of 16 residues. Trimming cost V 0 bases and J 6 bases, with 16 bases left between them. Germline CDR1 reads SGDLS; CDR2 reads YYNGEE. The CDR3 sequence is CASSVEEEFVGNEQFF. The CDR3 DNA is TGTGCCAGCAGCGTAGAGGAGGAATTCGTTGGCAATGAGCAGTTCTTC.

The chain has TRBV28 and TRBJ2-7, with TRBD2 identical over 8 bases. Trimming cost V 6 bases and J 2 bases; bases outside gene matches: 9. The germline CDR1 and CDR2 sequences are MDHEN and SYDVKM. The CDR3 has 15 amino acids. The CDR3 DNA reads TGTGCCAGCAGCCGGGCGTGGGGACTAGCCTACGAGCAGTACTTC. This gives the protein CASSRAWGLAYEQYF.

V gene TRBV5-1 combines with J gene TRBJ2-7, with 7 bases lining up with TRBD1. V dropped 1 base and J dropped 5; count of bases not matched to a gene: 6. Germline V gene data show CDR1 as SGHRS and CDR2 as YFSETQ. CDR3 size: 14 residues. The DNA of the CDR3 is TGCGCCAGCAGCTTGTGGTCAGGGGGTGACGAGCAGTACTTC. Its protein product is CASSLWSGGDEQYF. Full variable domain (outside the CDR3, taken from reference TRBV5-1 and TRBJ2-7): KAGVTQTPRYLIKTRGQQVTLSCSPISGHRSVSWYQQTPGQGLQFLFEYFSETQRNKGNFPGRFSGRQFSNSRSEMNVSTLELGDSALYLCASSLWSGGDEQYFGPGTRLTVT.

The chain employs TRBV5-1 and TRBJ2-3; TRBD2 matches at 10 bases. This CDR3 spans 15 amino acids. With 4 bases clipped from V and 6 bases from J, the junction kept 8 bases outside the gene matches. Germline V gene lookup returns CDR1 SGHRS and CDR2 YFSETQ. This chain's CDR3 is CASSLSLAGADTQYF. The CDR3 DNA sequence: TGCGCCAGCAGCCTGTCTCTAGCGGGAGCGGATACGCAGTATTTT.

The chain carries TRBV11-3 and TRBJ2-7; maybe TRBD1 (6 bases). This CDR3 is 16 amino acids long. Germline assignment: CDR1 SGHNT and CDR2 YENEEA. V lost 5 bases, J lost 0 bases, and 17 bases lay in between. CDR3 DNA sequence: TGTGCCAGCAGCCCCAACCCCACAGGGAACTCCTACGAGCAGTACTTC. Amino acids: CASSPNPTGNSYEQYF.

Here the CDR3 reads CASTTLGTEAFF. The CDR3 DNA reads TGTGCCAGTACTACCCTGGGCACTGAAGCTTTCTTT. This chain links TRBV28 with TRBJ1-1, with no clear D. The V end lost 9 bases, the J end lost 4 bases, and 12 bases lay between the germline ends. The CDR3 spans 12 residues. The germline V gene has CDR1 MDHEN and CDR2 SYDVKM.

The chain employs TRBV6-5 and TRBJ1-5; TRBD1 might be the D (6 bases). Looked up from germline, CDR1 is MNHEY and CDR2 is SVGAGI. V gave up 8 bases and J gave up 3 bases, with 17 bases separating them. The CDR3 sequence is 15 residues long. The DNA of the CDR3 is TGTGCCAGCGCTCGACCGGGGGGCACCAATCAGCCCCAGCATTTT. Translating it yields CASARPGGTNQPQHF.

The rearrangement links TRBV30 to TRBJ1-1; D is possibly TRBD1 (6 bases). In germline, CDR1 is GTSNPN, CDR2 SVGIG (reference sequence). With 5 bases removed from V and 2 bases from J, the gap between germline ends came to 12 bases. The CDR3 is 13 residues long. The CDR3: CAWETGFNTEAFF. Here the CDR3 DNA reads TGTGCCTGGGAGACAGGCTTCAACACTGAAGCTTTCTTT.

This clone has only one observation. The J gene is TRBJ2-3, the V gene TRBV5-4; 7 nucleotides agree with TRBD1. The ends lost 4 bases at V and 1 base at J; junction bases unmatched: 3. The germline V gene has CDR1 SGHNT and CDR2 YYREEE (reference sequence). This CDR3 is built from 14 residues. CDR3 protein: CASSRGQRTDTQYF. CDR3 sequence (DNA): TGTGCCAGCAGCCGGGGACAGCGCACAGATACGCAGTATTTT.

This chain uses TRBV28 with TRBJ2-2, with 9 bases fitting TRBD2. Unmatched junction bases numbered 23, after V lost 6 bases and J lost 6 bases. Germline CDR1 and CDR2: MDHEN and SYDVKM. The length of the CDR3 is 20 residues. This chain's CDR3 is CASSYPPLGSGRWGAGELFF. The CDR3 DNA sequence: TGTGCCAGCAGCTACCCCCCCCTCGGTAGCGGGAGATGGGGTGCCGGGGAGCTGTTTTTT.

This chain joins TRBV18 and TRBJ2-5; D is unclear. Trimming stripped 3 bases from V and 2 bases from J, with 10 bases between. Germline V lookup: CDR1 KGHSH, CDR2 LQKENI. This CDR3 is 14 amino acids long. The CDR3 nucleotides read TGTGCCAGCTCACCTCCGGCGGAACAAGAGACCCAGTACTTC. It encodes CASSPPAEQETQYF.

The chain recombines TRBV19 with TRBJ2-7; TRBD2 aligns across 7 bases. The CDR3 runs to 13 residues. With 4 bases clipped from V and 4 bases from J, the junction kept 4 bases outside the gene matches. The V gene's germline CDR1 is LNHDA and CDR2 SQIVND (reference sequence). The CDR3 DNA is TGTGCCAGTAGTAGACAACTAGCGTACGAGCAGTACTTC. Translation: CASSRQLAYEQYF.

The chain employs TRBV12-3 or TRBV12-4 and TRBJ2-7; a possible D gene is TRBD1 (6 bases). V lost 2 bases and J lost 6, with 8 bases in between. CDR3 length: 12 amino acids. DNA of the CDR3: TGTGCCAGCAGTTTAACAGGGAGCGAGCAGTACTTC. Translating it yields CASSLTGSEQYF.

The V call is TRBV7-2, the J call TRBJ2-1, with 9 bases that match TRBD2. J gave up 9 bases and V 7 bases, and 10 bases lay outside the gene matches. The CDR3 sequence is 14 residues long. Germline V gives CDR1 SGHTA, CDR2 FQGNSA. DNA for the CDR3: TGTGCCAGCACGCCTCCGGGACTAGCCAGTGAGCAGTTCTTC. This encodes CASTPPGLASEQFF.

The chain recombines TRBV5-1 with TRBJ1-1; a possible D gene is TRBD1 (6 bases). The germline V gene has CDR1 SGHRS and CDR2 YFSETQ. This CDR3 comprises 14 residues. V gave up 4 bases and J gave up 3 bases, with 13 bases separating them. The CDR3 loop reads CASSPGDGDTEAFF. CDR3 bases: TGCGCCAGCAGCCCAGGGGACGGCGACACTGAAGCTTTCTTT.

The chain carries TRBV14 and TRBJ1-2; the D gene is possibly TRBD1 (5 bases). V lost 6 bases and J lost 5, with 13 bases in between. The CDR3 contains 13 residues. Germline V gene data show CDR1 as SGHDN and CDR2 as FVKESK. The CDR3 here is CASSPNAGYGYTF. The CDR3 region has the DNA TGTGCCAGCAGTCCGAACGCAGGGTATGGCTACACCTTC.

V usage is TRBV10-3 and J usage is TRBJ2-6; 9 positions match TRBD1. Germline CDR1 ENHRY, CDR2 SYGVKD. The length of the CDR3 is 16 residues. Trimming removed 10 bases from V and 0 bases from J; junction bases left unmatched: 7. In DNA, the CDR3 is TGTGCCAACGCACAGGGGGCGGCCTCTGGGGCCAACGTCCTGACTTTC. Translated: CANAQGAASGANVLTF.

V usage is TRBV19 and J usage is TRBJ2-3, with 8 bases that match TRBD2. CDR1 is LNHDA, CDR2 SQIVND, per germline (reference sequence). CDR3 length equals 16 residues. After removal of 3 bases from V and 0 bases from J, the junction contained 5 bases not matched to a gene. Written as DNA, the CDR3 is TGTGCCAGTAGTATTGGTGCTAGCGGGAGCACAGATACGCAGTATTTT. Translated: CASSIGASGSTDTQYF.

The CDR3: CSVGPEGGNTIYF. The CDR3 DNA reads as TGCAGCGTTGGCCCAGAGGGCGGAAACACCATATATTTT. V is TRBV29-1 and J is TRBJ1-3; D unresolved. Germline loops: CDR1 SQVTM, CDR2 ANQGSEA. This CDR3 spans 13 amino acids. Trimming removed 4 bases from V and 4 bases from J, with 11 bases in between.

The chain employs TRBV6-5 and TRBJ1-2; 8 bases map to TRBD1. Losses at the gene ends were 8 bases for V and 5 bases for J; bases not matched to a gene: 13. The CDR3 covers 15 residues. Germline V gene data show CDR1 as MNHEY and CDR2 as SVGAGI. CDR3 DNA sequence: TGTGCCAGCTTGCCCTTACAGGGGGTAGGTTATGGCTACACCTTC. Protein product: CASLPLQGVGYGYTF.

This chain joins TRBV7-8 and TRBJ1-1; the D gene is possibly TRBD1 (6 bases). The CDR3 sequence is 13 residues long. CDR1 SGHVS and CDR2 FQNEAQ come from the germline V gene. V lost 2 bases and J lost 3, with 7 bases in between. The CDR3 nucleotides read TGTGCCAGCAGCTTACCAGGGGACACTGAAGCTTTCTTT. This gives the protein CASSLPGDTEAFF.

Worth noting for this clone: Other DNA sequences in the sample encode the same CDR3. V gene TRBV18 combines with J gene TRBJ1-1, with D unclear. Germline CDR1 KGHSH, CDR2 LQKENI. CDR3 size: 13 residues. Trimming cost V 3 bases and J 4 bases, with 9 bases left between them. This chain's CDR3 is CASSPAGGTEAFF. Written as DNA, the CDR3 is TGTGCCAGCTCACCCGCGGGTGGCACTGAAGCTTTCTTT.

The V call is TRBV27, the J call TRBJ2-1, with 8 bases lining up with TRBD2. After removal of 6 bases from V and 4 bases from J, the junction contained 8 bases not matched to a gene. The CDR3 runs 15 residues. The germline V gene has CDR1 MNHEY and CDR2 SMNVEV (reference sequence). The CDR3, as DNA: TGTGCCAGCAGCGCCGCGGCTAGCGGGTACAATGAGCAGTTCTTC. This translates into CASSAAASGYNEQFF.

The chain links TRBV5-4 to TRBJ1-1; TRBD1 matches at 10 bases. V was clipped by 5 bases and J by 4 bases; unmatched bases: 14. The length of the CDR3 is 17 residues. Germline V gene lookup returns CDR1 SGHNT and CDR2 YYREEE (reference sequence). The CDR3 coding sequence is TGTGCCAGCAGTTCCGGACAGGGGGGTTTTGGAGGCACTGAAGCTTTCTTT. Its protein is CASSSGQGGFGGTEAFF.

This clone appeared a single time. The chain employs TRBV7-8 and TRBJ2-3, with 11 positions matching TRBD2. CDR1 and CDR2 from the germline V gene are SGHVS and FQNEAQ. The CDR3 extends over 16 amino acids. Unmatched junction bases numbered 4, after V lost 5 bases and J lost 0 bases. The CDR3 loop is CASSPRLAGSTDTQYF. The CDR3 DNA sequence: TGTGCCAGCAGCCCTAGACTAGCGGGGAGCACAGATACGCAGTATTTT.

V is TRBV4-1 and J is TRBJ1-2; unclear D gene. V lost 2 bases to trimming and J lost 8 bases, with 12 bases between them. Germline V gene sequence: CDR1 MGHRA, CDR2 YSYEKL. The CDR3 consists of 13 residues. The CDR3 is CASSQKAERGYTF. The CDR3 DNA follows: TGCGCCAGCAGCCAAAAAGCAGAGCGAGGCTACACCTTC.

The V call is TRBV11-2, the J call TRBJ2-3; D gene uncertain. CDR3 length: 11 amino acids. Germline V CDR1 and CDR2: SGHAT, FQNNGV. V was trimmed by 7 bases and J by 4 bases, leaving 6 bases between them. Here the CDR3 reads CASIAADTQYF. CDR3 sequence (DNA): TGTGCCAGCATCGCGGCAGATACGCAGTATTTT.

The chain uses TRBV28 and TRBJ1-1; TRBD1 might be the D (5 bases). Trimming removed 0 bases from V and 3 bases from J, with 8 bases in between. The CDR3 loop spans 14 amino acids. Looked up from germline, CDR1 is MDHEN and CDR2 is SYDVKM. The DNA of the CDR3 is TGTGCCAGCAGTTTATGGGGGGGTGACACTGAAGCTTTCTTT. Protein product: CASSLWGGDTEAFF.

The CDR3: CASSPRGGYQPQHF. The DNA of the CDR3 is TGTGCCAGCAGTCCCCGGGGAGGTTATCAGCCCCAGCATTTT. The V gene is TRBV28, the J gene TRBJ1-5; D gene ambiguous. The ends were cut back, 5 bases at V and 5 bases at J, with 13 bases in the middle. The CDR3 spans 14 residues. The germline CDR1 and CDR2 sequences are MDHEN and SYDVKM.

The sample holds one count of this clone. The genes are TRBV7-9 and TRBJ1-1; 9 bases agree with TRBD1. CDR1 SEHNR and CDR2 FQNEAQ come from the germline V gene (reference sequence). Losses at the gene ends were 1 base for V and 5 bases for J; bases not matched to a gene: 8. The CDR3 is 16 amino acids. The CDR3 nucleotides read TGTGCCAGCAGCTTAGATAGAGGACAGGGGCGAACTGAAGCTTTCTTT. It yields the protein CASSLDRGQGRTEAFF. The full variable domain, in which reference TRBV7-9 and TRBJ1-1 provide the parts outside the CDR3, is DTGVSQNPRHKITKRGQNVTFRCDPISEHNRLYWYRQTLGQGPEFLTYFQNEAQLEKSRLLSDRFSAERPKGSFSTLEIQRTEQGDSAMYLCASSLDRGQGRTEAFFGQGTRLTVV.

CDR3 sequence: CASSLRQMGGYTF. The DNA of the CDR3 is TGTGCCAGCAGTTTAAGACAGATGGGGGGCTACACCTTC. The rearrangement uses TRBV12-3 or TRBV12-4 and TRBJ1-2, with D possibly matching TRBD1 (5 bases). The V and J ends lost 2 bases and 8 bases respectively, with 12 bases between them. The CDR3 covers 13 residues.